This is a list of T cell receptor beta chains from one sample in a study of shared clonotypes between healthy human individuals. TCRdb's table, derived via immunoSEQ multiplex PCR, lists solely in-frame clones and lacks some. The sample includes about 1.1 million clones, 70% to 80% of them seen just once. What was sequenced was memory CD4+ T cells from PBMCs. The receptor source for this set is a man aged 18-30 years in good health. Some clones in this sample may be carry-over from other donors' samples. Each CDR3 is given with its conserved first and last residue. A D gene is named only where the DNA matches it firmly. Size tells how often a clone was seen (once, few, many) or the class of an expanded clone, and some rows leave it out.

v_gene	len	d_gene	j_gene	abundance	CDR3nt	CDR3aa
TRBV5-1	14	-	TRBJ2-7	-	TGCGCCAGCAGCTTGGAACAGGTCCCGAGGGAGCAGTACTTC	CASSLEQVPREQYF
TRBV10-3	16	TRBD2	TRBJ2-3	-	TGTGCCATCAGCCGGATAGCGGGAGGGCCGACAGATACGCAGTATTTT	CAISRIAGGPTDTQYF
TRBV28	13	-	TRBJ1-2	-	TGTGCCAGCAGTTTCAGGGCGTTCTATGGCTACACCTTC	CASSFRAFYGYTF
TRBV30	16	TRBD2	TRBJ2-1	few	TGTGCCTGGAGTTCACTAGCGGGAGGAGGTTACAATGAGCAGTTCTTC	CAWSSLAGGGYNEQFF
TRBV9	13	-	TRBJ1-1	-	TGTGCCAGCAGCGTGGATCCTCAGGGTGCAGCTTTCTTT	CASSVDPQGAAFF
TRBV6-6	11	-	TRBJ1-2	-	TGTGCCAGCAGTTACTCGGCCGGCTACACCTTC	CASSYSAGYTF
TRBV5-1	15	TRBD2	TRBJ2-1	few	TGCGCCAGCAGAAGCACTAGCGGTTCTGGGGATGAGCAGTTCTTC	CASRSTSGSGDEQFF
TRBV6-6	11	-	TRBJ1-3	-	TGTGCCAGCGGGTCTGGAAACACCATATATTTT	CASGSGNTIYF
TRBV28	13	-	TRBJ2-7	-	TGTGCCACCGACGGGAGTCCGGCCTACGAGCAGTACTTC	CATDGSPAYEQYF
TRBV25-1	14	-	TRBJ2-7	-	TGTGCCAGCAGTGAACCCAACAGGGTGTACGAGCAGTACTTC	CASSEPNRVYEQYF
TRBV30	14	-	TRBJ2-7	-	TGTGCCTGGAGTGTCGGGATTTCCGGATACGAGCAGTACTTC	CAWSVGISGYEQYF
TRBV28	14	-	TRBJ1-4	-	TGTGCCAGCAGTTTAACTTTGGTAAATGAAAAACTGTTTTTT	CASSLTLVNEKLFF
TRBV29-1	13	-	TRBJ2-3	-	TGCAGCGTTGAAAGGAGTGGCACAGATACGCAGTATTTT	CSVERSGTDTQYF
TRBV11-2	15	TRBD2	TRBJ2-3	few	TGTGCCAGCAGCTCCGTAGCGGGGACCGGCGGGGCGCAGTATTTT	CASSSVAGTGGAQYF
TRBV7-8	16	TRBD1	TRBJ1-5	-	TGTGCCAGCAGCTCGTCAACAGGGGGCGCGGGGCAGCCCCAGCATTTT	CASSSSTGGAGQPQHF
TRBV11-2	14	-	TRBJ2-3	-	TGTGCCAGCAGCTCCCGGTGGTTGGGAGATACGCAGTATTTT	CASSSRWLGDTQYF